These T cell receptor beta chains were read from a single sample in a study of T cells in Graves' hyperthyroidism and ophthalmopathy. TCRdb passed the multiplex PCR reads through MiXCR, listing each CDR3 protein once. The sample includes hundreds of thousands of distinct CDR3 sequences, 11% to 15% of them seen just once. Material: blood. These receptors were obtained from a woman in her 30s with Graves' hyperthyroidism that later progressed to Graves' ophthalmopathy. CDR3s include the opening cysteine and the closing phenylalanine or tryptophan. The D gene is left open where the match is weak. Size values are once, few and many counts, or a class for expanded clones, and some rows have none.

clone_size d_call j_call v_call cdr3_aa cdr3_nt
many - TRBJ2-3 TRBV19 CASSIGEATPSTDTQYF TGTGCCAGTAGTATCGGCGAGGCGACACCTAGCACAGATACGCAGTATTTT
many TRBD2 TRBJ2-1 TRBV20-1 CSAPQLAGGFYNEQFF TGCAGTGCCCCGCAGCTAGCGGGAGGATTCTACAATGAGCAGTTCTTC
many - TRBJ2-5 TRBV6-5 CACSYSKRGETQYF TGTGCCTGCAGTTACTCGAAAAGGGGGGAGACCCAGTACTTC
many - TRBJ1-3 TRBV4-2 CASSQDSGSRNTIYF TGTGCCAGCAGCCAAGATTCGGGCAGTAGAAACACCATATATTTT
many - TRBJ1-1 TRBV14 CASSQDLLTEAFF TGTGCCAGCAGCCAAGATCTGTTGACTGAAGCTTTCTTT
- - TRBJ2-2 TRBV7-7 CAVSGTSYGEQFFGPGTGELFF -
many TRBD2 TRBJ2-1 TRBV12-3/TRBV12-4 CASTLAGGYYNEQFF TGTGCCAGCACCTTAGCGGGAGGGTACTACAATGAGCAGTTCTTC
few - TRBJ2-7 TRBV6-5 CASSYSFSGTYEQYF TGTGCCAGCAGTTACTCGTTTAGCGGAACCTACGAGCAGTACTTC
many - TRBJ2-7 TRBV20-1 CSASRAVDSYEQYF TGCAGTGCCTCAAGAGCGGTAGACTCCTACGAGCAGTACTTC
- - TRBJ2-5 TRBV7-9 CTSSVGETQYF TGTACCAGCAGCGTCGGAGAGACCCAGTACTTC
- - TRBJ2-2 TRBV10-1 CASSAISFRGELFF TGCGCCAGCAGTGCGATAAGCTTTCGCGGGGAGCTGTTTTTT
many - TRBJ2-7 TRBV15 CATSRDSNSEGEQYF TGTGCCACCAGCAGAGATAGCAACTCTGAGGGGGAGCAGTACTTC
many TRBD1 TRBJ1-1 TRBV20-1 CSARFAGQDTTEAFF TGCAGTGCTAGATTCGCGGGACAGGATACAACTGAAGCTTTCTTT
many - TRBJ2-5 TRBV18 CASSPFFQETQYF TGTGCCAGCTCACCATTCTTTCAAGAGACCCAGTACTTC
many TRBD1 TRBJ1-1 TRBV20-1 CSAPGQGVTNTEAFF TGCAGTGCACCTGGACAGGGAGTTACGAACACTGAAGCTTTCTTT
many TRBD2 TRBJ2-5 TRBV7-2 CASSYIEALAGDPFF TGTGCCAGCAGCTACATAGAAGCCCTAGCGGGAGACCCGTTCTTC
many - TRBJ2-3 TRBV2 CASTLVGSSELTDTQYF TGTGCCAGCACCCTAGTAGGTAGTTCAGAGTTGACAGATACGCAGTATTTT
- TRBD2 TRBJ2-2 TRBV5-8 CASSWTSAGELFF TGTGCCAGCAGCTGGACTAGCGCCGGGGAGCTGTTTTTT
many - TRBJ2-5 TRBV20-1 CSARVPIVETQYF TGCAGTGCTAGAGTCCCGATCGTCGAGACCCAGTACTTC
- - TRBJ2-6 TRBV27 CASSLSVTTGANVLTF TGTGCCAGCAGTTTATCTGTGACGACTGGGGCCAACGTCCTGACTTTC
- TRBD1 TRBJ1-1 TRBV12-3/TRBV12-4 CASSQLQGEAFF TGTGCCAGCAGTCAATTACAGGGGGAAGCTTTCTTT
many - TRBJ1-1 TRBV18 CASYSGMVNTEAFF TGTGCCAGCTATTCCGGGATGGTGAACACTGAAGCTTTCTTT
many TRBD1 TRBJ2-5 TRBV10-3 CAISESKGTASLSQETQYF TGTGCCATCAGTGAGTCGAAGGGGACAGCATCCCTCTCCCAAGAGACCCAGTACTTC
many TRBD1 TRBJ1-1 TRBV28 CASSLWASGTVNTEAFF TGTGCCAGCAGTTTATGGGCATCCGGGACAGTGAACACTGAAGCTTTCTTT
many TRBD1 TRBJ2-7 TRBV18 CASSSPGQGADEQYF TGTGCCAGCTCATCGCCGGGACAGGGGGCAGACGAGCAGTACTTC
- TRBD1 TRBJ2-1 TRBV6-2/TRBV6-3 CASKDRVTYNGQFF TGTGCCAGCAAAGACAGGGTTACCTACAATGGGCAGTTCTTC
few - TRBJ2-7 TRBV6-1 CATASPAMAYEQYF TGTGCCACCGCTTCTCCGGCCATGGCCTACGAGCAGTACTTC
- - TRBJ2-3 TRBV7-2 CASSSGYTDTQYF TGTGCAAGCAGCTCGGGTTACACAGATACGCAGTATTTT
- - TRBJ2-7 TRBV19 CASSITGGTYGQYF TGTGCCAGTAGTATAACAGGCGGGACCTACGGGCAGTACTTC
many - TRBJ1-2 TRBV28 CASSLEWRGYTF TGTGCCAGCAGTTTGGAGTGGAGGGGCTACACCTTC
many - TRBJ1-5 TRBV19 CASSIRRAVSNQPQHF TGTGCCAGTAGTATTAGGCGGGCGGTTAGCAATCAGCCCCAGCATTTT
many - TRBJ1-2 TRBV7-9 CASSDLAGPIGYGYTF TGTGCCAGCAGCGATTTGGCAGGGCCTATCGGTTATGGCTACACCTTC
many TRBD2 TRBJ2-3 TRBV12-3/TRBV12-4 CASKSLAGDTQYF TGTGCCAGCAAATCCCTAGCGGGAGATACGCAGTATTTT
- - TRBJ1-3 TRBV20-1 CSARDPRAENTIYF TGCAGTGCTAGAGATCCCAGGGCGGAAAACACCATATATTTT
many TRBD2 TRBJ2-1 TRBV10-3 CAINGLAGTNEQFF TGTGCCATCAACGGACTAGCGGGCACGAATGAGCAGTTCTTC
many - TRBJ2-7 TRBV6-1 CASSRLMEKGEQYF TGTGCCAGCAGCCGCCTGATGGAAAAGGGCGAGCAGTACTTC
few - TRBJ2-1 TRBV6-9 CASSYSQVNEQFF TGTGCCAGCAGTTATTCACAGGTGAATGAGCAGTTCTTC
- TRBD2 TRBJ2-2 TRBV6-2/TRBV6-3 CASRDLAGGRLGELFF TGTGCCAGCAGGGACCTAGCGGGAGGGCGTCTCGGGGAGCTGTTTTTT
many - TRBJ2-7 TRBV2 CASSAVTVSSYEQYF TGTGCCAGCAGTGCAGTGACAGTCTCTTCCTACGAGCAGTACTTC
- TRBD1 TRBJ1-1 TRBV3-1 CASSQNRGINTEAFF TGTGCCAGCAGCCAAAACAGGGGGATCAACACTGAAGCTTTCTTT
many - TRBJ2-5 TRBV12-3/TRBV12-4 CASSPGWETQYF TGTGCCAGCAGTCCGGGGTGGGAGACCCAGTACTTC
many - TRBJ2-1 TRBV2 CASRHLYNEQFF TGTGCCAGCCGGCATCTTTACAATGAGCAGTTCTTC
many TRBD1 TRBJ1-6 TRBV27 CASSLWTGTLHF TGTGCCAGCAGTTTATGGACAGGGACCCTCCACTTT
many TRBD2 TRBJ2-1 TRBV5-1 CASSFLLAGGNEQFF TGCGCCAGCAGCTTCCTCCTAGCGGGGGGAAATGAGCAGTTCTTC
many TRBD2 TRBJ2-3 TRBV20-1 CSARDNSGMTDTQYF TGCAGTGCTAGAGATAACAGCGGGATGACAGATACGCAGTATTTT
- - TRBJ1-6 TRBV20-1 CSAVIPGYSPLRF TGCAGTGCTGTTATACCGGGGTATTCACCCCTCCGCTTT
- - TRBJ2-6 TRBV30 CAWVHSLGGANVLTF TGTGCCTGGGTTCACTCACTTGGTGGGGCCAACGTCCTGACTTTC
many - TRBJ2-7 TRBV14 CASSQGWAYEQYF TGTGCCAGCAGCCAAGGCTGGGCCTACGAGCAGTACTTC
many TRBD1 TRBJ2-7 TRBV24-1 CATGDRVSYEQYF TGTGCCACCGGGGACAGGGTAAGCTACGAGCAGTACTTC
many TRBD2 TRBJ2-5 TRBV6-1 CASKSVAGQETQYF TGTGCCAGCAAGTCTGTAGCGGGCCAAGAGACCCAGTACTTC
many - TRBJ2-7 TRBV28 CASSFEEGGREQYF TGTGCCAGCAGCTTCGAGGAGGGCGGCCGCGAGCAGTACTTC
- TRBD1 TRBJ1-1 TRBV7-8 CATTGGDTEAFF TGTGCCACGACAGGGGGAGACACTGAAGCTTTCTTT
many TRBD1 TRBJ1-2 TRBV20-1 CSARDRGLDGYTF TGCAGTGCAAGGGACAGGGGGCTGGACGGCTACACCTTC
- - TRBJ2-2 TRBV2 CASSEALLGELFF TGTGCCAGCAGTGAAGCGCTTTTGGGGGAGCTGTTTTTT
few TRBD2 TRBJ2-1 TRBV7-9 CASSLGSSGRFREQFF TGTGCCAGCAGCTTAGGTTCTAGCGGGAGGTTCCGTGAGCAGTTCTTC
many - TRBJ1-1 TRBV7-2 CASSFNYAGVGGKAFF TGTGCCAGCAGCTTTAATTACGCCGGAGTGGGGGGTAAAGCTTTCTTT